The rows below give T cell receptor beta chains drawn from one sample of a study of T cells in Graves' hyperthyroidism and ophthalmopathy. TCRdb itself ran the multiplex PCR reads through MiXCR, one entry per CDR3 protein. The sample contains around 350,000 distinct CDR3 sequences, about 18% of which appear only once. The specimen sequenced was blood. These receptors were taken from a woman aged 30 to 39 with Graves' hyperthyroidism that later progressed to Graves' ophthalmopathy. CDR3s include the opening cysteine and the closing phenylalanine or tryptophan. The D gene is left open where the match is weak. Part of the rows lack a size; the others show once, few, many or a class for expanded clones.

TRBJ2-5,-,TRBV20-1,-,CSANSLGDETQYF,TGCAGTGCCAACTCACTAGGAGACGAGACCCAGTACTTC
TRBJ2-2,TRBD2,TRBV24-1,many,CATSDGLAGAGGELFF,TGTGCCACCAGTGACGGACTAGCGGGAGCCGGCGGGGAGCTGTTTTTT
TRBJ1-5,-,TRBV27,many,CASSLYRASNQPQHF,TGTGCCAGCAGTTTATACCGGGCCAGCAATCAGCCCCAGCATTTT
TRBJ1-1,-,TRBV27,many,CASSLQGARTEAFF,TGTGCCAGCAGTTTACAAGGGGCGCGGACTGAAGCTTTCTTT
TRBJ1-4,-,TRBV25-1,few,CASSGHLNEKLFF,TGTGCCAGCTCGGGACACCTTAATGAAAAACTGTTTTTT
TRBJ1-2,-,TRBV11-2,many,CASSQTGGGYTF,TGTGCCAGCAGTCAGACGGGGGGAGGCTACACCTTC
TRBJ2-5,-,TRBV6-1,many,CASSSLQETQYF,TGTGCCAGCAGTTCCCTCCAAGAGACCCAGTACTTC
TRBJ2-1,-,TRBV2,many,CASRGGRGTYNEQFF,TGTGCCAGCAGGGGGGGAAGGGGCACCTACAATGAGCAGTTCTTC
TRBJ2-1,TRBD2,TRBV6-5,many,CASSYERGAYNEQFF,TGTGCCAGCAGTTACGAGCGGGGGGCTTACAATGAGCAGTTCTTC
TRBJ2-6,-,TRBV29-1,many,CSVDDAGANVLTF,TGCAGCGTTGATGACGCGGGGGCCAACGTCCTGACTTTC
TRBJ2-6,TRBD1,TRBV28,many,CASGRTGGMSGANVLTF,TGTGCCAGCGGGCGGACAGGGGGAATGTCTGGGGCCAACGTCCTGACTTTC
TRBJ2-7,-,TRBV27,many,CASSLGGPPTPYEQYF,TGTGCCAGCAGTTTAGGGGGACCCCCAACCCCCTACGAGCAGTACTTC
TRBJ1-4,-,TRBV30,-,CAWSVRKKLFF,TGTGCCTGGAGTGTACGGAAAAAACTGTTTTTT
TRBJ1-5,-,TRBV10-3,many,CAITRDTNQPQHF,TGTGCCATCACCCGGGACACCAATCAGCCCCAGCATTTT
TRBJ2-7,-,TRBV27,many,CASSWDFAYEQYF,TGTGCCAGCAGTTGGGACTTTGCCTACGAGCAGTACTTC